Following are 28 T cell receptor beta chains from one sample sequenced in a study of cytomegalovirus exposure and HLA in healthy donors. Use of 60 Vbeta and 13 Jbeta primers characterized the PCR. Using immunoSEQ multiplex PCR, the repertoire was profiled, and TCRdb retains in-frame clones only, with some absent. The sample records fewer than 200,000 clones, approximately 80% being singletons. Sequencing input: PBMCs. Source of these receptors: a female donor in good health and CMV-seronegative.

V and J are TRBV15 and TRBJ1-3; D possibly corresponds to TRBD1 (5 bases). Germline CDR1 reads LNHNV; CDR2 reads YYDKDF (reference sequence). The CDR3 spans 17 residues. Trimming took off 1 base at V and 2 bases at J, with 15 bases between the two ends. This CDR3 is CATSRAAGRGAGNTIYF. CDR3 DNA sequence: TGTGCCACCAGCAGAGCAGCCGGGCGGGGGGCTGGAAACACCATATATTTT.

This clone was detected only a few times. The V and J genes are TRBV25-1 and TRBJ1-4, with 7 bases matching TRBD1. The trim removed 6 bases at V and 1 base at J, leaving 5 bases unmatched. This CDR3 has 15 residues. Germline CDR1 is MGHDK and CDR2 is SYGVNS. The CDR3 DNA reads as TGTGCCAGCAGCCACTCAGGGGGAACTAATGAAAAACTGTTTTTT. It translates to CASSHSGGTNEKLFF.

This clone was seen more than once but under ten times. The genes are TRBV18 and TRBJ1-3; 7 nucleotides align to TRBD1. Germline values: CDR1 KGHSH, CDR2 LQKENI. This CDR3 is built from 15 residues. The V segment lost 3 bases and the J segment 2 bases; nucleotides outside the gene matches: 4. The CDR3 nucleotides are TGTGCCAGCTCACCCAACCAGGGGGCTGGAAACACCATATATTTT. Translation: CASSPNQGAGNTIYF. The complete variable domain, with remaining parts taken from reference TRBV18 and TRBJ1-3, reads NAGVMQNPRHLVRRRGQEARLRCSPMKGHSHVYWYRQLPEEGLKFMVYLQKENIIDESGMPKERFSAEFPKEGPSILRIQQVVRGDSAAYFCASSPNQGAGNTIYFGEGSWLTVV.

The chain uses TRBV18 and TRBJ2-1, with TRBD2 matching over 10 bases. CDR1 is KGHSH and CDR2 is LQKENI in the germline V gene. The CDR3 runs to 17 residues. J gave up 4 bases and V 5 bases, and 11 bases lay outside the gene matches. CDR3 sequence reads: CASSSAQGSGGYNEQFF. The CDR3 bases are TGTGCCAGCTCATCAGCCCAAGGTAGCGGGGGGTACAATGAGCAGTTCTTC. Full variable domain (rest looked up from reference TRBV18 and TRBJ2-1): NAGVMQNPRHLVRRRGQEARLRCSPMKGHSHVYWYRQLPEEGLKFMVYLQKENIIDESGMPKERFSAEFPKEGPSILRIQQVVRGDSAAYFCASSSAQGSGGYNEQFFGPGTRLTVL.

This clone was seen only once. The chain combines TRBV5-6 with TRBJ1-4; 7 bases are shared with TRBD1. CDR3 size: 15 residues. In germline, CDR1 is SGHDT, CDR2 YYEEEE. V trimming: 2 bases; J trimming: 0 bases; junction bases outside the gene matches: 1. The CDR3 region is CASSFTGATNEKLFF. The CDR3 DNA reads TGTGCCAGCAGCTTCACAGGGGCAACTAATGAAAAACTGTTTTTT.

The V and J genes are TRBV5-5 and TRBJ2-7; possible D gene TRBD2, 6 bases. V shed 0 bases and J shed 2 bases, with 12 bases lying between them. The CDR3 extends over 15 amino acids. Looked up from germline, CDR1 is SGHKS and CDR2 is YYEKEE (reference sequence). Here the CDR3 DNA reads TGTGCCAGCAGCTTGGACCCTGCGGGAACCTACGAGCAGTACTTC. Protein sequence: CASSLDPAGTYEQYF. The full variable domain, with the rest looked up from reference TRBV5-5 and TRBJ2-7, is DAGVTQSPTHLIKTRGQQVTLRCSPISGHKSVSWYQQVLGQGPQFIFQYYEKEERGRGNFPDRFSARQFPNYSSELNVNALLLGDSALYLCASSLDPAGTYEQYFGPGTRLTVT.

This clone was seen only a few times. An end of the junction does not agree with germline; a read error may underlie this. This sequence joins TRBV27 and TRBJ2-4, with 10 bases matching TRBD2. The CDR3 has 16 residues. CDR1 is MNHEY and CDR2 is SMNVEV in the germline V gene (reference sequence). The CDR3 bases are TGTGCCAGCAGTGGTAGCGGGAGGCTAGCCAAAAACAGTCAGTACTTC. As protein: CASSGSGRLAKNSQYF.

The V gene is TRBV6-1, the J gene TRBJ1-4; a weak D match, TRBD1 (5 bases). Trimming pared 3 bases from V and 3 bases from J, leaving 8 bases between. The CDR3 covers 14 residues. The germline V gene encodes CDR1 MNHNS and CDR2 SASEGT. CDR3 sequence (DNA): TGTGCCAGCAGTGATGGAGGGGCTAATGAAAAACTGTTTTTT. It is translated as CASSDGGANEKLFF.

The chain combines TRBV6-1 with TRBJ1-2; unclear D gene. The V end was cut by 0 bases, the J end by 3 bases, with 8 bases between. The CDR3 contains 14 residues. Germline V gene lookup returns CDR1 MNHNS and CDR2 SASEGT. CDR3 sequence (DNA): TGTGCCAGCAGTGAAGCTGAGCCCTACTATGGCTACACCTTC. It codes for CASSEAEPYYGYTF.

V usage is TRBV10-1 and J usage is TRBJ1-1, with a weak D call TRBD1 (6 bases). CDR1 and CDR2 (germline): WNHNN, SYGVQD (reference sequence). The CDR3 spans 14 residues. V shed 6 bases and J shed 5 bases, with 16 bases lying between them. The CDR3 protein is CASREDSTWTEAFF. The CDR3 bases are TGCGCCAGCAGAGAGGACAGCACTTGGACTGAAGCTTTCTTT.

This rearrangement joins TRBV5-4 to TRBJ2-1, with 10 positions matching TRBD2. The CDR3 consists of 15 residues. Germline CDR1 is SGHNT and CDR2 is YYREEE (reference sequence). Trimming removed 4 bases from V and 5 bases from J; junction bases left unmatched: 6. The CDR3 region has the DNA TGTGCCAGCAGCCGGACTAGCGGAAGCAACAATGAGCAGTTCTTC. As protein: CASSRTSGSNNEQFF.

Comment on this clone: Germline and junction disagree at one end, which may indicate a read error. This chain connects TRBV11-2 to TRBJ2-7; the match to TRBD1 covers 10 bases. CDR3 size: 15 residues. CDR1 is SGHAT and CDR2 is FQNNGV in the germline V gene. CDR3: CASSVDRGLIYEQYF. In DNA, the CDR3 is TGTGCCAGCAGCGTAGACAGGGGGCTGATTTACGAGCAGTACTTC.

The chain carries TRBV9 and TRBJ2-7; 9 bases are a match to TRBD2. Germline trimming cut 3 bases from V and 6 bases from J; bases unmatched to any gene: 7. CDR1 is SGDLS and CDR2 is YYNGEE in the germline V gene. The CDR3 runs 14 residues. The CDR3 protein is CASSGSGSFFEQYF. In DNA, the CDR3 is TGTGCCAGCAGCGGTAGCGGGAGCTTCTTCGAGCAGTACTTC.

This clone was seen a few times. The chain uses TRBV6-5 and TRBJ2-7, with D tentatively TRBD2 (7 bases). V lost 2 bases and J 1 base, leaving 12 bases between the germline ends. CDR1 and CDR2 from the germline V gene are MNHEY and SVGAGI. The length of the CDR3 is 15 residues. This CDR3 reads CASSYARGLSYEQYF. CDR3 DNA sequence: TGTGCCAGCAGTTACGCGCGGGGGCTTTCCTACGAGCAGTACTTC.

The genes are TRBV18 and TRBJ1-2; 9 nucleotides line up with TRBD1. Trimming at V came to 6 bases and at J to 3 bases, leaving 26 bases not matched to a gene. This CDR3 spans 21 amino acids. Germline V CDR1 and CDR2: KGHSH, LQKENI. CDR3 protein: CASSHQPQLPAGTGSHYGYTF. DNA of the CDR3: TGTGCCAGCTCTCACCAACCCCAACTGCCCGCCGGGACAGGGAGTCACTATGGCTACACCTTC.

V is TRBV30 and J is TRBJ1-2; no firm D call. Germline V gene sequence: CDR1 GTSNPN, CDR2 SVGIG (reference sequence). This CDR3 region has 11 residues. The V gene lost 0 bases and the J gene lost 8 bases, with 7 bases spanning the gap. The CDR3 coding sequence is TGTGCCTGGAGTGTAGCGGGCGGCTACACCTTC. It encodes CAWSVAGGYTF.

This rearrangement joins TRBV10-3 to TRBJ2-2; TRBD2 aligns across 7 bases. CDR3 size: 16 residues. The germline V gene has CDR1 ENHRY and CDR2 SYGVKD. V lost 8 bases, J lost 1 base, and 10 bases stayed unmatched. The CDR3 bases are TGTGCCATCCAACCCTCGGCTAGCGGGAACACCGGGGAGCTGTTTTTT. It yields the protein CAIQPSASGNTGELFF.

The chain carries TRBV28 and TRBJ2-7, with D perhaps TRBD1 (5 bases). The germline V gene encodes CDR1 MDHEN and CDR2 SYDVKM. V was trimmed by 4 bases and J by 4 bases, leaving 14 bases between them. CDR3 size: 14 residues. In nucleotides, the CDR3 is TGTGCCAGCAGTTCCCAGGGTAGGCGGTACGAGCAGTACTTC. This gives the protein CASSSQGRRYEQYF.

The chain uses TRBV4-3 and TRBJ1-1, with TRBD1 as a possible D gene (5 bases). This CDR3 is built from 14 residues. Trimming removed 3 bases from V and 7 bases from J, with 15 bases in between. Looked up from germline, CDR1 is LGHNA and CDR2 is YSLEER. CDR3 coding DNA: TGCGCCAGCAGCCAGAATCCCGCTAGGGGTGAAGCTTTCTTT. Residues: CASSQNPARGEAFF.

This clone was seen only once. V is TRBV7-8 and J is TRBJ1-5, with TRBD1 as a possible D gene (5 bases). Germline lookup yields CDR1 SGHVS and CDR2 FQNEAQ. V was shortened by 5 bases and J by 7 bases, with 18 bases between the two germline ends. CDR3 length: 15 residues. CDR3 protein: CASSPIGGREQPQHF. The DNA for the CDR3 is TGTGCCAGCAGCCCGATCGGGGGACGGGAGCAGCCCCAGCATTTT.

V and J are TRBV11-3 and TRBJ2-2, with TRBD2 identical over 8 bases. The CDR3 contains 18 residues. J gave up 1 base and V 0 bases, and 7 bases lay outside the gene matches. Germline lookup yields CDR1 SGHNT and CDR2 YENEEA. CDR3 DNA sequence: TGTGCCAGCAGCTTAGATCTACTGGGACTAGAGAACACCGGGGAGCTGTTTTTT. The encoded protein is CASSLDLLGLENTGELFF.

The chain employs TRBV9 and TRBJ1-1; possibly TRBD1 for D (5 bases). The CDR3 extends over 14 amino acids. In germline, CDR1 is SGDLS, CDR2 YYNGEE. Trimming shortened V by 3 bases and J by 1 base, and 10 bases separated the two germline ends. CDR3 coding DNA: TGTGCCAGCAGCGCGGGGGGGAGGAACACTGAAGCTTTCTTT. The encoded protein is CASSAGGRNTEAFF.

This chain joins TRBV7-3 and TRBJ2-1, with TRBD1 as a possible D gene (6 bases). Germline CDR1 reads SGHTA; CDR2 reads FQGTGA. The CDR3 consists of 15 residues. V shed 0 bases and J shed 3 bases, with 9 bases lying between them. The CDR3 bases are TGTGCCAGCAGCTTAACGGGGACATACTACAATGAGCAGTTCTTC. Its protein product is CASSLTGTYYNEQFF.

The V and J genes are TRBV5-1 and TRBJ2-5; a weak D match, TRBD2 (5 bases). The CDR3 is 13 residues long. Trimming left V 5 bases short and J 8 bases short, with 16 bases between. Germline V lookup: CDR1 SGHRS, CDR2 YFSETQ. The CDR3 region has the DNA TGCGCCAGCAGTGATCTCTTAGGAGGAACCCAGTACTTC. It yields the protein CASSDLLGGTQYF.

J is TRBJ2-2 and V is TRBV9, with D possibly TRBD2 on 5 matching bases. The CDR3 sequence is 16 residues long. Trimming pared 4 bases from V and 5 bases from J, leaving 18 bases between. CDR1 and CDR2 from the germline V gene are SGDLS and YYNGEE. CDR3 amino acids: CASSTRGPGRTGELFF. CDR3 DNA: TGTGCCAGCAGCACTCGGGGTCCTGGGCGAACCGGGGAGCTGTTTTTT.

CDR3 in amino acids: CAISATGGGETQYF. CDR3 nucleotides: TGTGCCATCAGTGCCACGGGGGGGGGAGAGACCCAGTACTTC. The chain has TRBV10-3 and TRBJ2-5; TRBD2 matches at 8 bases. The J segment lost 4 bases and the V segment lost 4 bases, leaving 5 bases of the junction unmatched. The CDR3 is 14 residues long. Germline CDR1 reads ENHRY; CDR2 reads SYGVKD.

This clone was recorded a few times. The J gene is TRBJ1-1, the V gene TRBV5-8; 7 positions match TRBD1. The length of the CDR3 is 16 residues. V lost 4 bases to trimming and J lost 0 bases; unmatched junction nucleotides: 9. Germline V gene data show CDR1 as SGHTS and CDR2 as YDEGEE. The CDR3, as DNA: TGTGCCAGCAGCCCGGGGGACAGACCGCTGAACACTGAAGCTTTCTTT. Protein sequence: CASSPGDRPLNTEAFF. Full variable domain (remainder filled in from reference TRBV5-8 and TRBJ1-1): EAGVTQSPTHLIKTRGQQATLRCSPISGHTSVYWYQQALGLGLQFLLWYDEGEERNRGNFPPRFSGRQFPNYSSELNVNALELEDSALYLCASSPGDRPLNTEAFFGQGTRLTVV.

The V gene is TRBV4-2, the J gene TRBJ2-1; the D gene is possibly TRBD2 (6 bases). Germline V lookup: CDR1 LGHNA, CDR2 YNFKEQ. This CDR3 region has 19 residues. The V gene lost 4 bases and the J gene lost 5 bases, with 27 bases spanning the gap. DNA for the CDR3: TGTGCCAGCAGCCGGTCAAGTCTCGGGAGCGGCTTAAAAGACAATGAGCAGTTCTTC. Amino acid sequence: CASSRSSLGSGLKDNEQFF.